This T cell receptor beta chain was identified in a study of long-term antiretroviral therapy in people with HIV. HIV-positive participants were all treated in the United States. Cryopreserved PBMC, at roughly 0.85-11 million per sample, were present before DNA extraction. The CDR3 is 11 residues long. Germline V gene lookup returns CDR1 MNHNY and CDR2 SVGAGI (reference sequence). Trimming took off 8 bases at V and 4 bases at J, with 6 bases between the two ends. The assay, immunoSEQ v3.0, was run at survey level. Here immunoSEQ multiplex PCR was the method, and the copy in TCRdb shows in-frame clones only, minus some. The top ten hold roughly 8% of the sample, which has 19,000 or so clones, approximately 88% seen once.

The rearrangement joins TRBV6-6 to TRBJ1-5, with TRBD1 as a possible D gene (6 bases). This TCR derives from a man aged 18 to 35 with HIV. Source: unsorted PBMCs, taken 0.9 years after starting antiretroviral therapy. For the CDR3, the DNA is TGTGCCAGCCAGGGGAATCAGCCCCAGCATTTT. The encoded protein is CASQGNQPQHF.